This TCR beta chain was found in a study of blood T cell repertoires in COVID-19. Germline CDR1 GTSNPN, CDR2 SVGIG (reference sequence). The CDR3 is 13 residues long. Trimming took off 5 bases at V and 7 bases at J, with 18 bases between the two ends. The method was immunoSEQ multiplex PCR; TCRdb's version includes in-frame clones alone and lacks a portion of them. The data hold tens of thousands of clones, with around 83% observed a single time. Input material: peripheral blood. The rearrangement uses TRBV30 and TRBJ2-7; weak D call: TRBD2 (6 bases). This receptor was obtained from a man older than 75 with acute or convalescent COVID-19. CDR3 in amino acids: CAWGRDDAGEQYF. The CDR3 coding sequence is TGTGCCTGGGGACGGGATGACGCGGGGGAGCAGTACTTC.